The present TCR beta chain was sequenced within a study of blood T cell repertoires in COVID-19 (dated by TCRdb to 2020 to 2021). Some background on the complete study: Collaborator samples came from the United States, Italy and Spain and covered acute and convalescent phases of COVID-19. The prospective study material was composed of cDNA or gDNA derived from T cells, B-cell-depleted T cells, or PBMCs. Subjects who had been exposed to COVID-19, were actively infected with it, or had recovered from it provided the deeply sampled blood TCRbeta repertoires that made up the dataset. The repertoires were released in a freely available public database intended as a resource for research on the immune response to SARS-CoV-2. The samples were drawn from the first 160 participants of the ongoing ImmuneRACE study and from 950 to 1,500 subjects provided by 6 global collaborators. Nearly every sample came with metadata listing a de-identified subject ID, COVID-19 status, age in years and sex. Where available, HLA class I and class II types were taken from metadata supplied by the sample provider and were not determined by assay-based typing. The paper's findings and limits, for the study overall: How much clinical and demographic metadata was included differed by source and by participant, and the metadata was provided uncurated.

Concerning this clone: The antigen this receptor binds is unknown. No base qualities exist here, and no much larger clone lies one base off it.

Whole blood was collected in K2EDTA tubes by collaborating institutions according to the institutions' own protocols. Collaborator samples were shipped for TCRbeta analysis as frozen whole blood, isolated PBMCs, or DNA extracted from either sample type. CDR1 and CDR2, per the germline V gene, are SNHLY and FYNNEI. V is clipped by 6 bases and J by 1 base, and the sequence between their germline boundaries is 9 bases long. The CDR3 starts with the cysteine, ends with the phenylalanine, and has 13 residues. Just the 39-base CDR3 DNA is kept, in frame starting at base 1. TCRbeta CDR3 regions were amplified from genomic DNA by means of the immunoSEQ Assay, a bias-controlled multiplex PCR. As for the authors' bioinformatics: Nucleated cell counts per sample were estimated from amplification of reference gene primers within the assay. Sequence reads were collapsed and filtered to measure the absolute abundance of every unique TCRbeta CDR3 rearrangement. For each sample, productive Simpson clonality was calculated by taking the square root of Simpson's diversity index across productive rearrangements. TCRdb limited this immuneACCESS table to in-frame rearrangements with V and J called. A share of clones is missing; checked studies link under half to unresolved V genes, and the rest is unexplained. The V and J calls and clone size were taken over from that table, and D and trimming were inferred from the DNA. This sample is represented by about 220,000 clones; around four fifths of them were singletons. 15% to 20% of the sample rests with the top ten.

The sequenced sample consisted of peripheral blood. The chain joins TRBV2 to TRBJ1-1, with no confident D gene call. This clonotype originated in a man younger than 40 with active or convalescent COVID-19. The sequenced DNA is TGTGCCAGCAGGGAGGCAGGGAACACTGAAGCTTTCTTT. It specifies CASREAGNTEAFF. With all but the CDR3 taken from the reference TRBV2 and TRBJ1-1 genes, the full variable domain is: EPEVTQTPSHQVTQMGQEVILRCVPISNHLYFYWYRQILGQKVEFLVSFYNNEISEKSEIFDDQFSVERPDGSNFTLKIRSTKLEDSAMYFCASREAGNTEAFFGQGTRLTVV.